These 6 T cell receptor beta chains originate from one sample sequenced in a study of shared clonotypes between healthy human individuals. CD45RO-negative cells were positively selected for CCR7, leaving out terminally differentiated effector memory CD45RA+ cells. Data came from immunoSEQ multiplex PCR; TCRdb stores just in-frame clones and leaves some out. This sample has some 600,000 clones, with about 96% found just once. Sequenced: naive CD8+ T cells sorted from blood. The receptors derive from a woman aged 25 to 39 in good health.

The chain is built from TRBV28 and TRBJ1-2; a weak D match, TRBD1 (6 bases). V was pared by 7 bases and J by 1 base, with 10 bases between. This CDR3 contains 13 residues. Germline V CDR1 and CDR2: MDHEN, SYDVKM. Here the CDR3 DNA reads TGTGCCAGCATTCTACAGGGTAACTATGGCTACACCTTC. It is translated as CASILQGNYGYTF.

V is TRBV7-2 and J is TRBJ2-2, with D possibly TRBD2 on 5 matching bases. The CDR3 extends over 16 amino acids. Trimming removed 0 bases from V and 2 bases from J, with 10 bases in between. From germline, CDR1 is SGHTA and CDR2 FQGNSA. The CDR3, as DNA: TGTGCCAGCAGCTTAGCGGCTAGCTCTAACACCGGGGAGCTGTTTTTT. This sequence encodes CASSLAASSNTGELFF.

The CDR3 region is CASSLGTNKKDTQYF. In DNA form, the CDR3 reads TGTGCCAGCAGCTTAGGGACAAACAAGAAAGATACGCAGTATTTT. The rearrangement uses TRBV11-3 and TRBJ2-3; D possibly corresponds to TRBD1 (5 bases). Germline lookup yields CDR1 SGHNT and CDR2 YENEEA. With 1 base removed from V and 5 bases from J, the gap between germline ends came to 13 bases. This CDR3 is 15 amino acids long.

A single count supports this clone. This chain joins TRBV25-1 and TRBJ2-5, with a possible D match to TRBD2 (6 bases). Trimming removed 3 bases from V and 4 bases from J, with 12 bases in between. Germline V gene data show CDR1 as MGHDK and CDR2 as SYGVNS. This CDR3 spans 14 amino acids. The CDR3 spells CASSEPEAGETQYF. The CDR3 DNA sequence: TGTGCCAGCAGTGAGCCGGAAGCGGGAGAGACCCAGTACTTC. Full variable domain (missing parts from reference TRBV25-1 and TRBJ2-5): EADIYQTPRYLVIGTGKKITLECSQTMGHDKMYWYQQDPGMELHLIHYSYGVNSTEKGDLSSESTVSRIRTEHFPLTLESARPSHTSQYLCASSEPEAGETQYFGPGTRLLVL.

This clone was detected once. V is TRBV27 and J is TRBJ2-6; tentatively, D is TRBD2 (6 bases). The CDR3 sequence is 16 residues long. V was pared by 1 base and J by 4 bases, with 11 bases between. The germline gives CDR1 MNHEY, CDR2 SMNVEV (reference sequence). CDR3 residues: CASSLLGGLGANVLTF. The CDR3 DNA reads TGTGCCAGCAGTTTATTAGGAGGGTTAGGGGCCAACGTCCTGACTTTC.

This rearrangement joins TRBV6-1 to TRBJ2-3, with 10 bases matching TRBD1. CDR1 is MNHNS, CDR2 SASEGT, per germline. The CDR3 consists of 15 residues. V shed 4 bases and J 4 bases; nucleotides not matched to a gene: 5. The CDR3 region has the DNA TGTGCCAGCAGTGTAGGGACAGGGGTCCCAGATACGCAGTATTTT. This codes for CASSVGTGVPDTQYF.